This record looks at one TCR beta chain sequence and its context. A far larger clone is one nucleotide away, so this likely arose from a read error. Trimming at V came to 5 bases and at J to 2 bases, leaving 6 bases not matched to a gene. Germline CDR1 and CDR2: GTSNPN and SVGIG (reference sequence). The CDR3 consists of 15 residues. The entry originates in a study of shared clonotypes between healthy human individuals. The data were produced by immunoSEQ multiplex PCR, yet TCRdb's version contains in-frame clones alone and is incomplete. The profile shows some 530,000 clones, 81% of them singletons. The specimen was PBMCs. The chain carries TRBV30 and TRBJ2-6, with 7 bases matching TRBD1. The origin of this receptor is a woman in her 40s in good health. Some clones in this sample may be carry-over from other donors' samples. The CDR3 nucleotides are TGTGCCTGGGGGACAGACCTCCCTGGGGCCAACGTCCTGACTTTC. Translation gives CAWGTDLPGANVLTF.